One and the same sample provided the 5 T cell receptor beta chains below, sequenced in a study of molecular identifiers for immune sequencing clone quantification. TCRdb reprocessed the PCR reads with MiXCR, giving one entry per CDR3 protein. This sample has about 630,000 distinct CDR3 sequences, with 25% found just once. Material for sequencing was naive CD8+ T cells from blood, with Jurkat cell RNA spiked in. Indicated subset: FACS-sorted CD8+CD4-CCR7+CD45RA+ naive T cells. These receptors were taken from a human donor in good health. Some libraries in this study had Jurkat cell RNA spiked in.

As concerns this clonotype: A much larger clonotype is one base distant, so this may be a read error. The chain links TRBV28 to TRBJ1-5; TRBD1 is a possible D gene (6 bases). Germline CDR1 MDHEN, CDR2 SYDVKM. This CDR3 is built from 16 residues. DNA for the CDR3: TGTGCCAACAGTTTATACAGGGCGTATAGCAATCAGCCCCAGCATTTT. Residues: CANSLYRAYSNQPQHF. The full variable domain, in which reference TRBV28 and TRBJ1-5 provide the parts outside the CDR3, is DVKVTQSSRYLVKRTGEKVFLECVQDMDHENMFWYRQDPGLGLRLIYFSYDVKMKEKGDIPEGYSVSREKKERFSLILESASTNQTSMYLCANSLYRAYSNQPQHFGDGTRLSIL.

The chain couples TRBV7-9 to TRBJ2-5; 7 bases line up with TRBD2. The CDR3 runs 13 residues. V shed 6 bases and J 3 bases; nucleotides not matched to a gene: 4. Germline lookup yields CDR1 SEHNR and CDR2 FQNEAQ (reference sequence). The CDR3 coding sequence is TGTGCCAGCAGAAACGGACTAGAAGAGACCCAGTACTTC. Encoded protein: CASRNGLEETQYF.

This clonotype was counted ten times or more. This chain uses TRBV28 with TRBJ1-2, with D perhaps TRBD1 (5 bases). The CDR3 loop spans 14 amino acids. CDR1 is MDHEN, CDR2 SYDVKM, per germline. V was trimmed by 6 bases and J by 5 bases, leaving 16 bases between them. The CDR3 sequence is CASSPTGTLYGYTF. The DNA of the CDR3 is TGTGCCAGCAGCCCCACCGGGACCCTTTATGGCTACACCTTC.

This clonotype was detected many times. The gene calls are TRBV12-3 or TRBV12-4 and TRBJ2-7; D not resolved. The CDR3 contains 12 residues. V was clipped by 2 bases and J by 12 bases, with 14 bases between them. CDR3 bases: TGTGCCAGCAGTTTAAGCCCCAGCCGCCTGTACTTC. Protein product: CASSLSPSRLYF.

This clonotype has only a few counts. V usage is TRBV20-1 and J usage is TRBJ2-3, with 8 bases identical to TRBD2. V trimming: 5 bases; J trimming: 1 base; junction bases outside the gene matches: 14. Germline CDR1 and CDR2: DFQATT and SNEGSKA (reference sequence). This CDR3 is 17 amino acids long. The CDR3 here is CSAEPRSELAGTDTQYF. The CDR3 DNA follows: TGCAGTGCTGAACCCAGGAGTGAACTAGCGGGCACAGATACGCAGTATTTT.